This T cell receptor beta chain was found in a study of identical twins (dated by TCRdb to the mid-2010s). At the level of the whole study: TCR alpha and beta repertoires from monozygotic twins, unrelated adults of various ages and cord blood were deep-sequenced to test whether fetal clonotypes persist. To rule out contamination, the twin experiments were replicated at different times with different library preparation protocols.

Study-level results and caveats: Invariant T cells such as MAIT and iNKT could partly confound zero-insertion analyses, although diverse VJ usage argued against such confounding for most clonotypes. Compared with coincidental sharing between unrelated individuals, out-of-frame TCR alpha sequences shared between twins had an excess of sequences with low generation probability. Abundant cord blood beta clonotypes had fewer insertions, young adult naive repertoires showed a similar but weaker trend, and memory repertoires showed no such trend. In monozygotic twins, out-of-frame TCR alpha sharing was systematically underestimated by recombination models, although the models agreed with sharing between unrelated individuals. In beta out-of-frame sequences, excess twin sharing was weaker, because having fewer shared sequences lowered the signal-to-noise ratio. Because the same donors could not be followed over many years, the conclusions depended on cross-sectional statistical analysis.

Libraries were made using 5' RACE. Sequenced on an Illumina HiSeq 2000. Template switching added a universal primer binding site, and the final cDNA carried a unique molecular identifier that allowed TCR cDNA molecules to be counted accurately. First-strand cDNA for TCR alpha and beta chains was synthesized from specific primers in the conserved constant-segment region. To control for contamination, each cDNA library was double barcoded with a SMART-Mk sample barcode plus Illumina barcodes. TruSeq adapter sequences and Illumina sample barcodes were added in two successive PCR steps. The Illumina HiSeq platform was used with custom primers to sequence TCR alpha and beta cDNA libraries. Concerning the study's data processing: Raw reads were processed with MiGEC to extract unique molecular identifiers, and MiXCR was used to determine CDR3 positions. Recombination models were inferred per individual with the repgenHMM and IGoR tools using an EM algorithm. Shared clonotypes were analyzed with the tcR package in R, and sharing was normalized by the product of cloneset sizes. To study raw recombination free of thymic and clonal selection effects, out-of-frame nonproductive sequences were analyzed. Through fastp at Q25 and MiXCR, TCRdb rebuilt clones from the public reads, retaining in-frame beta chains. Each entry merges the rows of one CDR3 protein and shows their most common DNA and genes. Clone size and V and J calls follow TCRdb, not the original study. This sample has hundreds of thousands of distinct CDR3 sequences in its table, and around 6.1% of those were observed once. Of the sample, 1.5% to 2% is held by the ten largest clones.

On this clonotype: It lacks a known antigen. No per-base quality is available; no much larger clone lies one base away.

Every donor in the study was a healthy Caucasian. The researchers also sequenced three unrelated adults who were not twins: a male aged 18 to 30, a male aged 50 to 59, and a female aged 50 to 59. Miltenyi CD45RO+ enrichment and human naive T-cell isolation kits were used to isolate memory (CD45RO+) and naive T cells from PBMC. The CDR3 covers 15 residues, taking in both the cysteine and the valine. The only DNA kept is the CDR3, 45 bases in frame from the first base. V loses 0 bases, J loses 0 bases, and the germline ends lie 9 bases apart. The CDR1 and CDR2 encoded by the germline V gene (reference sequence) are LNHNV and YYDKDF.

The TCR originated in a man between 18 and 29 years old in good health. Input material: naive T cells sorted from blood. This specimen's cell subset or site label, per the study, means: cells isolated with a human naive T-cell isolation kit. The rearranged chain carries TRBV15 and TRBJ2-7; matching of 6 bases hints at TRBD1 as the D gene. The nucleotide sequence is given as TGTGCCACCAGCAGAGAAACAGGGAGCTCCTACGAGCAGTACGTC. Its product reads: CATSRETGSSYEQYV.